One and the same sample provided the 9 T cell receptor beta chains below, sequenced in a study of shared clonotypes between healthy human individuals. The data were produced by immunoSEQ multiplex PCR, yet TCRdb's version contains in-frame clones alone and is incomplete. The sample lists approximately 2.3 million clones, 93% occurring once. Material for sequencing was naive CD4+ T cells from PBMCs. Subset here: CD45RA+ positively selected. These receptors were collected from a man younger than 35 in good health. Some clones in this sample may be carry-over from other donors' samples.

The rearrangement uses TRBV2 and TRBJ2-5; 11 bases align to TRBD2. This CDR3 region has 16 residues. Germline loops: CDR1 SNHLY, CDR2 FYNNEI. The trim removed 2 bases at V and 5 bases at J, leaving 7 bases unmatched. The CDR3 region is CASSESYRTSGETQYF. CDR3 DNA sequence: TGTGCCAGCAGTGAAAGCTACCGGACTAGCGGGGAGACCCAGTACTTC.

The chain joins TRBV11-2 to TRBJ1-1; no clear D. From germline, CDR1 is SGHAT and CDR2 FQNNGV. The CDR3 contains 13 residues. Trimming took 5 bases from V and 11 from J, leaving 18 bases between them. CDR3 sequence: CASSPTPSGLAFF. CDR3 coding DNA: TGTGCCAGCAGCCCCACCCCCTCCGGGTTGGCTTTCTTT.

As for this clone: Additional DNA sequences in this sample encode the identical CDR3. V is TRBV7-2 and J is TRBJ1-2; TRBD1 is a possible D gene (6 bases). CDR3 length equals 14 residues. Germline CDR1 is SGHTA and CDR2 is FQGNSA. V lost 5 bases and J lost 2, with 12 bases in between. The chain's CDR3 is CASSVGGSNYGYTF. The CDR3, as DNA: TGTGCCAGCAGCGTAGGGGGATCGAACTATGGCTACACCTTC.

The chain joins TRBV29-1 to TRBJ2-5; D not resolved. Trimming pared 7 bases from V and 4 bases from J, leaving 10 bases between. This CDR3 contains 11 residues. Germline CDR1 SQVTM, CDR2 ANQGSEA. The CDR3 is CSAEVRETQYF. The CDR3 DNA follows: TGCAGCGCCGAGGTTAGAGAGACCCAGTACTTC.

The CDR3 DNA reads as TGTGCCAGCAGCTCGGGCAGGGGCAGGGGGCCTGGAAACACCATATATTTT. Translation gives CASSSGRGRGPGNTIYF. This chain connects TRBV5-6 to TRBJ1-3; the match to TRBD1 covers 8 bases. CDR1 SGHDT and CDR2 YYEEEE come from the germline V gene. Unmatched junction bases numbered 10, after V lost 3 bases and J lost 2 bases. This CDR3 is built from 17 residues.

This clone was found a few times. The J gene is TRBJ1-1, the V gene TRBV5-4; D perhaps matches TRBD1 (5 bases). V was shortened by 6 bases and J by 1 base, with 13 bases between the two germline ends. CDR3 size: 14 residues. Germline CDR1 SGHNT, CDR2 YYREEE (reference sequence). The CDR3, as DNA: TGTGCCAGCACCCCCGGGGGGTCGAACACTGAAGCTTTCTTT. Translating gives CASTPGGSNTEAFF.

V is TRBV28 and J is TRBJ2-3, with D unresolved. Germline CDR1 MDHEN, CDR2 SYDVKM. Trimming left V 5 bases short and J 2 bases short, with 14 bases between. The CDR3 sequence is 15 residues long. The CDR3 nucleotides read TGTGCCAGCAGTCCACCTCACCCCTACACAGATACGCAGTATTTT. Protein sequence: CASSPPHPYTDTQYF.

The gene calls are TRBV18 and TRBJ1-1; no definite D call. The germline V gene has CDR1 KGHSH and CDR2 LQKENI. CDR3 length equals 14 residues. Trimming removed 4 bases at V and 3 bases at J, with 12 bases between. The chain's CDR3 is CASSLDGGDTEAFF. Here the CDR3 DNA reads TGTGCCAGCTCACTCGACGGTGGGGACACTGAAGCTTTCTTT. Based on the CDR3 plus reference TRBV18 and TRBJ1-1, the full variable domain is NAGVMQNPRHLVRRRGQEARLRCSPMKGHSHVYWYRQLPEEGLKFMVYLQKENIIDESGMPKERFSAEFPKEGPSILRIQQVVRGDSAAYFCASSLDGGDTEAFFGQGTRLTVV.

CDR3 sequence: CASSWTDQETQYF. DNA of the CDR3: TGTGCCAGCAGCTGGACAGATCAAGAGACCCAGTACTTC. This chain connects TRBV5-6 to TRBJ2-5; D might be TRBD1 (6 bases). Germline CDR1 reads SGHDT; CDR2 reads YYEEEE. The V and J ends lost 3 bases and 2 bases respectively, with 8 bases between them. This CDR3 spans 13 amino acids.